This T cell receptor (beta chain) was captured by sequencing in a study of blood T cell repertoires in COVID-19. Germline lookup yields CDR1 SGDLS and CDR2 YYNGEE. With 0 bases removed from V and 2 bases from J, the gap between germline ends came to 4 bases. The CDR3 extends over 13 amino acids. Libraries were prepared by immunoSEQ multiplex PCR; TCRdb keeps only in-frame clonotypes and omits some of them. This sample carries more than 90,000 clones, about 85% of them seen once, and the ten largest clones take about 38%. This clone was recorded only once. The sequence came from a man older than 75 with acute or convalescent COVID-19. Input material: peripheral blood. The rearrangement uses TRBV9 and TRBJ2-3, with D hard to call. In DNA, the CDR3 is TGTGCCAGCAGCGTAGGTTACACAGATACGCAGTATTTT. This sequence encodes CASSVGYTDTQYF.